The present entry profiles one T cell receptor (beta chain) with its context. Antigen unknown. This sample was taken from a study of cytomegalovirus exposure and HLA in healthy donors. 60 Vbeta and 13 Jbeta primers were used in PCR. Here immunoSEQ multiplex PCR was the method, and the copy in TCRdb shows in-frame clones only, minus some. This table lists about 200,000 clones. This CDR3 spans 14 amino acids. CDR1 and CDR2 from the germline V gene are SGHRS and YFSETQ. Trimming took off 4 bases at V and 4 bases at J, with 11 bases between the two ends. Whole-study findings and limits: A later analysis linked a missense DCLRE1C variant to TCR beta V- and J-gene trimming. TCR sequences were mostly rare, though some public TCRs occurred in many donors.

The V call is TRBV5-1, the J call TRBJ1-4, with a weak D call TRBD1 (6 bases). The clonotype originates from a girl aged 2-10 years in good health and CMV-seropositive. Input material: PBMCs. CDR3 region: CASSPDRRNEKLFF. The CDR3 nucleotides are TGCGCCAGCAGCCCGGACAGACGTAATGAAAAACTGTTTTTT.